The 21 T cell receptor beta chains below come from one sample, sequenced in a study of T cells after yellow fever vaccination. TCRdb used MiXCR to reprocess the 5' RACE reads, holding one entry per CDR3 protein. This table has roughly 320,000 distinct CDR3 sequences, 9.5% to 12% appearing once. The input for sequencing was CD4+ T cells sorted from PBMCs, taken 45 days after the yellow fever booster vaccination. These receptors were obtained from a man aged 18 to 29 who received the YFV17D yellow fever vaccine.

This clonotype was counted ten times or more. J is TRBJ2-2 and V is TRBV2; the D call may be TRBD1 or TRBD2 (5 bases each). This CDR3 has 13 residues. Germline lookup yields CDR1 SNHLY and CDR2 FYNNEI. Trimming left V 6 bases short and J 3 bases short, with 8 bases between. CDR3 loop: CASRGDHTGELFF. The CDR3, as DNA: TGTGCCAGCAGAGGGGACCACACCGGGGAGCTGTTTTTT.

In its sample, this clonotype was seen a few times. V is TRBV6-6 and J is TRBJ2-2, with D possibly TRBD2 on 6 matching bases. Deletions cut 4 bases from V and 4 bases from J, with 16 bases between. The CDR3 loop spans 16 amino acids. From germline, CDR1 is MNHNY and CDR2 SVGAGI (reference sequence). The CDR3 region is CASSSRDLGSTGELFF. Written as DNA, the CDR3 is TGTGCCAGCAGTTCCCGGGACTTAGGTAGCACCGGGGAGCTGTTTTTT.

This clonotype was detected ten times or more. Because the CDR3's place on the DNA is in doubt, the DNA is left out and the CDR3 is given as listed by TCRdb. The rearrangement links TRBV20-1 to TRBJ1-2. The V gene's germline CDR1 is DFQATT and CDR2 SNEGSKA (reference sequence). The CDR3 spans 13 residues, counting both ends. The CDR3 spells CSAPRDFGAGYTF.

This clonotype was detected ten times or more. CDR3 bases: TGTGCCATCAGCCCGGGACAGGGTGCGGAGCAGTACGTC. Translated, it gives CAISPGQGAEQYV. This chain joins TRBV10-3 and TRBJ2-7; 9 nucleotides align to TRBD1. CDR1 is ENHRY, CDR2 SYGVKD, per germline. This CDR3 has 13 amino acids. V gave up 6 bases and J gave up 7 bases; unmatched junction bases: 7.

The rearrangement joins TRBV9 to TRBJ1-1; TRBD1 matches at 10 bases. The junction had 5 bases not matched to a gene; V was cut back by 3 bases and J by 6 bases. CDR3 size: 14 residues. CDR1 and CDR2 (germline): SGDLS, YYNGEE. This CDR3 reads CASSGDRGGSEAFF. The CDR3 DNA sequence: TGTGCCAGCAGCGGGGACAGGGGTGGCTCTGAAGCTTTCTTT.

The chain combines TRBV5-8 with TRBJ2-6; weak D call: TRBD1 (5 bases). Germline values: CDR1 SGHTS, CDR2 YDEGEE. V dropped 2 bases and J dropped 0 bases, with 18 bases sitting between them. This CDR3 region has 19 residues. The CDR3 region is CASSFFRGYPSSGANVLTF. CDR3 DNA sequence: TGTGCCAGCAGCTTTTTTAGGGGATACCCCAGCTCTGGGGCCAACGTCCTGACTTTC. The variable domain in full, completed from reference TRBV5-8 and TRBJ2-6, reads EAGVTQSPTHLIKTRGQQATLRCSPISGHTSVYWYQQALGLGLQFLLWYDEGEERNRGNFPPRFSGRQFPNYSSELNVNALELEDSALYLCASSFFRGYPSSGANVLTFGAGSRLTVL.

J is TRBJ1-1 and V is TRBV2; 10 nucleotides match TRBD1. The CDR3 covers 16 residues. Looked up from germline, CDR1 is SNHLY and CDR2 is FYNNEI. With 6 bases clipped from V and 0 bases from J, the junction kept 7 bases outside the gene matches. The CDR3 reads CASRAKGQGMNTEAFF. The DNA for the CDR3 is TGTGCCAGCAGAGCTAAGGGACAGGGGATGAACACTGAAGCTTTCTTT.

This clonotype turned up a few times. The J gene is TRBJ2-2, the V gene TRBV6-6, with TRBD2 matching 11 bases. CDR1 is MNHNY and CDR2 is SVGAGI in the germline V gene (reference sequence). V shed 5 bases and J 3 bases; nucleotides not matched to a gene: 11. The CDR3 loop spans 18 amino acids. The CDR3 is CASSAKRTSGSHTGELFF. The CDR3 DNA sequence: TGTGCCAGCAGTGCTAAAAGGACTAGCGGGTCCCACACCGGGGAGCTGTTTTTT.

This clonotype has just a few counts. This chain connects TRBV9 to TRBJ2-2, with TRBD2 matching 8 bases. The V and J ends lost 5 bases and 0 bases, in that order; junction bases with no gene match: 6. The CDR3 runs to 16 residues. CDR1 SGDLS and CDR2 YYNGEE come from the germline V gene. CDR3 DNA: TGTGCCAGCAGAGTCGGGGGACTAGCGAACACCGGGGAGCTGTTTTTT. Residues: CASRVGGLANTGELFF.

This clonotype was seen a handful of times. The J gene is TRBJ2-1, the V gene TRBV7-3, with D unclear. In germline, CDR1 is SGHTA, CDR2 FQGTGA. CDR3 size: 13 residues. Trimming removed 5 bases from V and 6 bases from J, with 11 bases in between. CDR3 bases: TGTGCCAGCAGCCAGGTGGGCGTCAATGAGCAGTTCTTC. This gives the protein CASSQVGVNEQFF.

This clonotype was observed a few times. The chain carries TRBV12-3 or TRBV12-4 and TRBJ1-1; no firm D call. This CDR3 has 15 residues. V was trimmed by 2 bases and J by 0 bases, leaving 10 bases between them. The CDR3 spells CASSLRPYLNTEAFF. The CDR3 nucleotides read TGTGCCAGCAGTTTAAGACCGTATCTGAACACTGAAGCTTTCTTT.

The table lists this clonotype with many counts. This sequence joins TRBV5-1 and TRBJ2-3; no reliable D call. CDR1 and CDR2 from the germline V gene are SGHRS and YFSETQ. The ends were cut back, 4 bases at V and 5 bases at J, with 11 bases in the middle. CDR3 size: 13 residues. This CDR3 is CASSVDSGDTQYF. CDR3 DNA: TGCGCCAGCAGCGTGGATTCTGGAGATACGCAGTATTTT.

There are a few counts of this clonotype. V gene TRBV5-1 combines with J gene TRBJ1-1; D not resolved. Trimming took 2 bases from V and 4 from J, leaving 12 bases between them. The CDR3 sequence is 14 residues long. The germline V gene encodes CDR1 SGHRS and CDR2 YFSETQ. The CDR3 loop is CASSFPAVGTEAFF. For the CDR3, the DNA is TGCGCCAGCAGCTTTCCAGCGGTGGGCACTGAAGCTTTCTTT.

The chain links TRBV21-1 to TRBJ2-6. TRBV21-1 is deemed a pseudogene. CDR3 length: 18 amino acids. CDR3 DNA: TGTGCCAGCAGCAAAGAGGGCCACAGCACGTCTGGGGCCAACGTCCTGACTTTC. This codes for CASSKEGHSTSGANVLTF.

There are a few counts of this clonotype. The V and J genes are TRBV12-3 or TRBV12-4 and TRBJ2-2; D remains unclear. The V end lost 8 bases, the J end lost 7 bases, and 14 bases lay between the germline ends. The CDR3 extends over 13 amino acids. CDR3 DNA sequence: TGTGCCAGCGGCCAGTCCCCCAGCGGGGAGCTGTTTTTT. Translation gives CASGQSPSGELFF.

This clonotype was observed a single time. This chain joins TRBV6-5 and TRBJ2-5, with TRBD1 as a possible D gene (6 bases). The V end was cut by 4 bases, the J end by 1 base, with 13 bases between. CDR1 MNHEY and CDR2 SVGAGI come from the germline V gene. The CDR3 is made up of 15 amino acids. For the CDR3, the DNA is TGTGCCAGCAGTTCCCTACAGGGATCCCAAGAGACCCAGTACTTC. It translates to CASSSLQGSQETQYF.

The rearrangement joins TRBV7-6 to TRBJ2-3; D is unclear. The CDR3 is made up of 13 amino acids. CDR1 SGHVS and CDR2 FNYEAQ come from the germline V gene. The V and J ends lost 10 bases and 0 bases respectively, with 11 bases between them. In nucleotides, the CDR3 is TGTGCCACCCGAGGCTATAGCACAGATACGCAGTATTTT. Its protein product is CATRGYSTDTQYF.

The chain is built from TRBV7-2 and TRBJ1-5; TRBD1 might be the D (5 bases). Germline V gene sequence: CDR1 SGHTA, CDR2 FQGNSA. The V end was cut by 6 bases, the J end by 0 bases, with 15 bases between. CDR3 length: 16 residues. CDR3 DNA: TGTGCCAGCAGGGACGACAGTTTTTATAGCAATCAGCCCCAGCATTTT. Amino acid sequence: CASRDDSFYSNQPQHF. Together with reference TRBV7-2 and TRBJ1-5, the CDR3 gives the full variable domain: GAGVSQSPSNKVTEKGKDVELRCDPISGHTALYWYRQSLGQGLEFLIYFQGNSAPDKSGLPSDRFSAERTGGSVSTLTIQRTQQEDSAVYLCASRDDSFYSNQPQHFGDGTRLSIL.

The table lists this clonotype with many counts. The chain carries TRBV29-1 and TRBJ1-1; unclear D gene. The CDR3 loop spans 14 amino acids. Germline loops: CDR1 SQVTM, CDR2 ANQGSEA. V shed 4 bases and J shed 5 bases, with 17 bases lying between them. CDR3 bases: TGCAGCGTTGGGCTAAGTCGGGCACATACTGAAGCTTTCTTT. Its translation: CSVGLSRAHTEAFF. Complete variable domain (other parts from reference TRBV29-1 and TRBJ1-1): SAVISQKPSRDICQRGTSLTIQCQVDSQVTMMFWYRQQPGQSLTLIATANQGSEATYESGFVIDKFPISRPNLTFSTLTVSNMSPEDSSIYLCSVGLSRAHTEAFFGQGTRLTVV.

This clonotype has at least ten counts. The chain recombines TRBV7-9 with TRBJ2-3; TRBD2 agrees at 11 bases. Germline CDR1 reads SEHNR; CDR2 reads FQNEAQ (reference sequence). The V segment lost 8 bases and the J segment 0 bases; nucleotides outside the gene matches: 7. The CDR3 is made up of 16 amino acids. DNA of the CDR3: TGTGCCAGCCACAAGGGACTAGCGGCTAGCACAGATACGCAGTATTTT. Encoded protein: CASHKGLAASTDTQYF.

This clonotype appeared a few times. V is TRBV7-4 and J is TRBJ2-7, with 8 bases matching TRBD1. The CDR3 loop spans 15 amino acids. From germline, CDR1 is SGHVT and CDR2 SQSDAQ. V lost 5 bases and J lost 0; bases outside the gene matches: 6. Here the CDR3 reads CASSPGQASSYEQYV. The CDR3 DNA is TGTGCCAGCAGCCCGGGACAGGCCAGCTCCTACGAGCAGTACGTC.